The 5 T cell receptor beta chains below all came from one sample that was sequenced in a study of vaccination and CD4 T cells after COVID-19 (dated 2022 in TCRdb). Library generation was performed with PCR. Sequencing relied on an Illumina iSeq 100. At the Johns Hopkins FTIC core, DNA from the cultured CD4+ T cells underwent TCR sequencing with the Oncomine TCR Beta short-read assay. TCRdb applied fastp at Q25 and MiXCR to the public reads, then kept only in-frame beta chains. Identical CDR3 proteins give one entry, which carries the most common genes and DNA. A total of more than 10,000 distinct CDR3 sequences appear in this sample, 22% of them only once. Together, the top ten hold 12% of the sample. For these receptors, no antigen is known. The treatment or condition label for this specimen denotes: roughly nine-day PBMC culture with coronavirus spike peptide pools or control peptides (ViraFEST assay).

Source: CD4+ T cells from blood, cultured in vitro, taken after SARS-CoV-2 vaccination. The origin of the receptors is a human donor who had recovered from COVID-19.

This clonotype was detected a few times. V usage is TRBV7-2 and J usage is TRBJ1-2, with 7 bases aligning to TRBD1. Germline V gives CDR1 SGHTA, CDR2 FQGNSA. The CDR3 contains 15 residues. V was pared by 1 base and J by 4 bases, with 6 bases of the junction left unmatched. DNA of the CDR3: TGTGCCAGCAGCTTAGGACAGGGAGGCTCCTATGGCTACACCTTC. This gives the protein CASSLGQGGSYGYTF. The full variable domain, completed using reference TRBV7-2 and TRBJ1-2, is GAGVSQSPSNKVTEKGKDVELRCDPISGHTALYWYRQSLGQGLEFLIYFQGNSAPDKSGLPSDRFSAERTGGSVSTLTIQRTQQEDSAVYLCASSLGQGGSYGYTFGSGTRLTVV.

The chain couples TRBV19 to TRBJ2-3; D gene unclear. V was trimmed by 8 bases and J by 10 bases, leaving 13 bases between them. The CDR3 consists of 11 residues. Per the germline V gene, CDR1 is LNHDA and CDR2 is SQIVND (reference sequence). The CDR3 loop reads CASGPLYPQYF. CDR3 bases: TGTGCCAGTGGGCCTCTGTACCCGCAGTATTTT.

This clonotype was found a few times. This chain joins TRBV7-2 and TRBJ2-7; 9 bases align to TRBD1. V was clipped by 4 bases and J by 6 bases; unmatched bases: 10. Germline V gene lookup returns CDR1 SGHTA and CDR2 FQGNSA. There are 15 residues in the CDR3. CDR3 protein: CASSSNRGRNSEQYF. Here the CDR3 DNA reads TGTGCCAGCAGCTCAAACAGGGGGCGCAATAGCGAGCAGTACTTC.

A few counts support this clonotype. The V gene is TRBV29-1, the J gene TRBJ1-1, with 7 bases that match TRBD1. J gave up 5 bases and V 8 bases, and 8 bases lay outside the gene matches. Germline lookup yields CDR1 SQVTM and CDR2 ANQGSEA. This CDR3 has 12 amino acids. CDR3 coding DNA: TGCAGCACTAAGACAGGGACAACTGAAGCTTTCTTT. This codes for CSTKTGTTEAFF.

This clonotype has a single count. This chain links TRBV20-1 with TRBJ2-1; 9 nucleotides line up with TRBD2. V shed 1 base and J 9 bases; nucleotides not matched to a gene: 7. This CDR3 region has 14 residues. Germline V CDR1 and CDR2: DFQATT, SNEGSKA (reference sequence). This chain's CDR3 is CSARGASGMGEQFF. CDR3 sequence (DNA): TGCAGTGCTAGAGGGGCTAGCGGGATGGGTGAGCAGTTCTTC.